The T cell receptor (beta chain) under discussion was sequenced for a study of T cell responses to AZD1222 COVID-19 vaccine. The study pooled second doses at about 4 or about 12 weeks. The CDR3 is made up of 13 amino acids. From germline, CDR1 is SNHLY and CDR2 FYNNEI. V dropped 5 bases and J dropped 7 bases, with 13 bases sitting between them. Study results and limitations: Seropositivity was recorded at baseline in only a handful of AZD1222 recipients. Reportedly, close to half of spike-specific TCRs are directed against unmutated variant regions. Spike-specific TCR breadth rose after two AZD1222 doses, and depth rose as well.

Note on this clone: What it recognizes is unknown.

Some clones are missing from TCRdb's copy, which holds only in-frame ones; the method was immunoSEQ multiplex PCR. The sample lists fewer than 150,000 clones, 85% to 95% occurring once. The sequencing used peripheral blood, collected 28 days after the second AZD1222 dose. This TCR was recovered from an adult who received the AZD1222 COVID-19 vaccine. V gene TRBV2 combines with J gene TRBJ2-3; D not certain. The CDR3 protein is CASSLRSVNTQYF. The CDR3 DNA sequence: TGTGCCAGCAGTTTAAGGTCGGTGAATACGCAGTATTTT.